Listed here are 8 T cell receptor beta chains from one sample, sequenced in a study of blood T cell repertoires in COVID-19. Clones were read by immunoSEQ multiplex PCR, and TCRdb kept only the in-frame ones, dropping some. This sample carries about 130,000 clones, 80% to 90% of them seen once, and the ten largest clones take 2% to 3%. The sequenced sample consisted of peripheral blood. The receptors originated from a middle-aged man with active COVID-19.

V usage is TRBV15 and J usage is TRBJ2-7, with 13 bases lining up with TRBD2. V shed 3 bases, J shed 3 bases, and the junction held 5 bases outside the gene matches. The germline gives CDR1 LNHNV, CDR2 YYDKDF (reference sequence). The CDR3 is made up of 16 amino acids. As DNA, the CDR3 is TGTGCCACCAGCAGGGGGACTAGCGGGGCGGGCTACGAGCAGTACTTC. Protein sequence: CATSRGTSGAGYEQYF.

This chain joins TRBV9 and TRBJ1-3, with 9 bases identical to TRBD1. Losses at the gene ends were 0 bases for V and 4 bases for J; bases not matched to a gene: 2. The germline V gene encodes CDR1 SGDLS and CDR2 YYNGEE. The CDR3 length is 15 residues. CDR3 in DNA: TGTGCCAGCAGCGTAGGACAGGGGGGCGGAAACACCATATATTTT. It encodes CASSVGQGGGNTIYF.

The rearrangement links TRBV6-2 or TRBV6-3 to TRBJ1-2; tentatively, D is TRBD1 (6 bases). Germline CDR1 is MNHEY and CDR2 is SVGEGT. This CDR3 spans 14 amino acids. V lost 1 base and J lost 6, with 12 bases in between. In DNA, the CDR3 is TGTGCCAGCAGTTACTTCGGCAGGGGAAATGGCTACACCTTC. This codes for CASSYFGRGNGYTF.

The rearrangement links TRBV9 to TRBJ2-3; 7 positions agree with TRBD2. This CDR3 contains 15 residues. Germline loops: CDR1 SGDLS, CDR2 YYNGEE. The V and J ends lost 0 bases and 3 bases, in that order; junction bases with no gene match: 4. As DNA, the CDR3 is TGTGCCAGCAGCGTAGGCGGGAGTAGTACAGATACGCAGTATTTT. This codes for CASSVGGSSTDTQYF.

The rearrangement uses TRBV19 and TRBJ1-1; 10 bases line up with TRBD1. This CDR3 has 16 residues. The germline V gene has CDR1 LNHDA and CDR2 SQIVND (reference sequence). Unmatched junction bases numbered 12, after V lost 7 bases and J lost 4 bases. This chain's CDR3 is CASNSLRDRGSTEAFF. CDR3 bases: TGTGCCAGTAATTCACTCCGGGACAGGGGCAGCACTGAAGCTTTCTTT.

J is TRBJ1-2 and V is TRBV6-5, with no clear D. Germline V gene data show CDR1 as MNHEY and CDR2 as SVGAGI. The V end was cut by 3 bases, the J end by 4 bases, with 9 bases between. CDR3 length: 13 amino acids. The CDR3 loop reads CASSYGPIYGYTF. The CDR3 DNA is TGTGCCAGCAGTTATGGGCCAATCTATGGCTACACCTTC.

The chain uses TRBV9 and TRBJ2-1, with a weak D call TRBD2 (5 bases). CDR1 SGDLS and CDR2 YYNGEE come from the germline V gene. V was pared by 2 bases and J by 10 bases, with 13 bases between. CDR3 length: 13 residues. The CDR3 DNA is TGTGCCAGCAGCGTGAATCCCGGGGAAGAGCAGTTCTTC. Amino acid sequence: CASSVNPGEEQFF.

This clone was recorded once. V usage is TRBV23-1 and J usage is TRBJ2-7; D call uncertain. TRBV23-1 is annotated as an ORF whose role is uncertain. Trimming pared 5 bases from V and 3 bases from J, leaving 20 bases between. This CDR3 has 16 amino acids. The chain's CDR3 is CASSSPFGNPVYEQYF. The CDR3 nucleotides are TGCGCCAGCAGTTCCCCTTTTGGCAACCCTGTCTACGAGCAGTACTTC.